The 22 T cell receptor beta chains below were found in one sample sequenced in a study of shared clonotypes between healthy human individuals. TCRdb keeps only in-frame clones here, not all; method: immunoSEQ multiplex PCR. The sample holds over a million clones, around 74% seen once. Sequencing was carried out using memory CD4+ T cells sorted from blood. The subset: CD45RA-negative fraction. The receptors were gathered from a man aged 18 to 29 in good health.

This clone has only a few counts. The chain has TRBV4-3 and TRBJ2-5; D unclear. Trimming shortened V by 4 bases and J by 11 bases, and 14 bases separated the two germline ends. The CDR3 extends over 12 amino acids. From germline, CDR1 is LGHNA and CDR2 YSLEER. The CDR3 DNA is TGCGCCAGCAGCCGGAGAGATAGAGAGCAGTACTTC. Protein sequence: CASSRRDREQYF.

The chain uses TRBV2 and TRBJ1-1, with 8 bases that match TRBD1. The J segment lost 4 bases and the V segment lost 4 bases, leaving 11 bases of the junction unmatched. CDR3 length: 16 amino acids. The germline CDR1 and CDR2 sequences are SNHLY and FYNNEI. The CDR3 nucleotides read TGTGCCAGCAGTGCTTCCCTTGGGACAGGAGGCACTGAAGCTTTCTTT. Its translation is CASSASLGTGGTEAFF.

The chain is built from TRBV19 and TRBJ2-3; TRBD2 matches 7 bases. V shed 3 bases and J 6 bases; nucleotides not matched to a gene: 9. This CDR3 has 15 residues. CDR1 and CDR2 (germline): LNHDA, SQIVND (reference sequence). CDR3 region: CASSIRDSGVDTQYF. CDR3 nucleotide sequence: TGTGCCAGTAGTATTCGAGACAGCGGGGTGGATACGCAGTATTTT.

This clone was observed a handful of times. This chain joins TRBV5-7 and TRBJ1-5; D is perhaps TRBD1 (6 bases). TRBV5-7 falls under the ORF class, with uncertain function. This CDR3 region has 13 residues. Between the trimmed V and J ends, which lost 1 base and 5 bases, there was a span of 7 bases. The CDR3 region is CASSLPGDQPQHF. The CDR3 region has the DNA TGTGCCAGCAGCTTGCCAGGGGATCAGCCCCAGCATTTT.

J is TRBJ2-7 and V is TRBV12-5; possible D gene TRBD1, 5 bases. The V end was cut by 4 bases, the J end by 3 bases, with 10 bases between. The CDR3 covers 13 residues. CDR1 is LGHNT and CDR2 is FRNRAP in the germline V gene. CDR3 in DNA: TGTGCTAGTGGTTGGGGCGGCAACTACGAGCAGTACTTC. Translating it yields CASGWGGNYEQYF.

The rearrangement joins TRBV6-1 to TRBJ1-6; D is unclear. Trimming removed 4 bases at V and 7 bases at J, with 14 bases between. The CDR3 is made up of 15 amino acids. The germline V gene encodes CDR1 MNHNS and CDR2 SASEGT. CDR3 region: CASSVERVNNSPLHF. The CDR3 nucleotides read TGTGCCAGCAGTGTGGAGAGGGTAAACAATTCACCCCTCCACTTT.

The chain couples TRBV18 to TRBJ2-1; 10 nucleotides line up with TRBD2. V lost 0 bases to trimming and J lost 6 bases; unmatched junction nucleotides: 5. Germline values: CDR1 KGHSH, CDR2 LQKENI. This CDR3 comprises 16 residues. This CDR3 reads CASSPPEASGSNEQFF. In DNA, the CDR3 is TGTGCCAGCTCACCACCGGAAGCTAGCGGGAGCAATGAGCAGTTCTTC.

The CDR3 region has the DNA TGTGCCGGCGATATGGGAGGCACTGAAGCTTTCTTT. It yields the protein CAGDMGGTEAFF. The chain uses TRBV30 and TRBJ1-1; no reliable D call. The CDR3 contains 12 residues. CDR1 and CDR2 (germline): GTSNPN, SVGIG (reference sequence). Trimming pared 8 bases from V and 4 bases from J, leaving 14 bases between.

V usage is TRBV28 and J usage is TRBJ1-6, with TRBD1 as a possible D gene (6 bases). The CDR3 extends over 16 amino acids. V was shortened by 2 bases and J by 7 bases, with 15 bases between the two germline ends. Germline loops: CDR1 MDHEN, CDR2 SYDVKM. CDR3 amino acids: CASSLGPGQRNSPLHF. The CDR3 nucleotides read TGTGCCAGCAGTTTAGGCCCCGGACAGCGAAATTCACCCCTCCACTTT.

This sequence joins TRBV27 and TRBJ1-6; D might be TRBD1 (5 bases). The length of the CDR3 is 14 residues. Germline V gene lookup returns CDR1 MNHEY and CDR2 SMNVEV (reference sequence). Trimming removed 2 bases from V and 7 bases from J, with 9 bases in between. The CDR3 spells CASSLDRGNSPLHF. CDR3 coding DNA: TGTGCCAGCAGTTTAGATCGGGGGAATTCACCCCTCCACTTT.

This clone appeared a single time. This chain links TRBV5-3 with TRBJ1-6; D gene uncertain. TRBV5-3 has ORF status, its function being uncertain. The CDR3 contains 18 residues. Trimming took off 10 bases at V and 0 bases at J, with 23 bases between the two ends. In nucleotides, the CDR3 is TGTGCCCTGAAAGAAAAACGGCCCCCAAGCTCCTATAATTCACCCCTCCACTTT. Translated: CALKEKRPPSSYNSPLHF.

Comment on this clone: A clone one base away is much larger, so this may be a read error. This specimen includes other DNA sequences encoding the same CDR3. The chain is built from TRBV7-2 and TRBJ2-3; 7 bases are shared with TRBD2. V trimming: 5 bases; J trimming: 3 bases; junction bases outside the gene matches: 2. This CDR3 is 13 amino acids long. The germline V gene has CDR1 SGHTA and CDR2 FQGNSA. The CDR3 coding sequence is TGTGCCAGCAGCCGGGACTATACAGATACGCAGTATTTT. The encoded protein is CASSRDYTDTQYF. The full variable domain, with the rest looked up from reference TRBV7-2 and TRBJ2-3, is GAGVSQSPSNKVTEKGKDVELRCDPISGHTALYWYRQSLGQGLEFLIYFQGNSAPDKSGLPSDRFSAERTGGSVSTLTIQRTQQEDSAVYLCASSRDYTDTQYFGPGTRLTVL.

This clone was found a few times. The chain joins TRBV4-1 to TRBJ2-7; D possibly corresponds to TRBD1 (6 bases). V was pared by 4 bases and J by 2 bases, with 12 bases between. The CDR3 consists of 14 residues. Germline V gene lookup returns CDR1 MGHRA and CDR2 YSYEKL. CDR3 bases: TGCGCCAGCAGCCCCACAGGGCTGCCCTACGAGCAGTACTTC. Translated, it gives CASSPTGLPYEQYF.

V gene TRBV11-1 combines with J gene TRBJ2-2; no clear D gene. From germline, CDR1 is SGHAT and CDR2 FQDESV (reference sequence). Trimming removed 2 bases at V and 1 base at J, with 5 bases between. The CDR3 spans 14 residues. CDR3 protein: CASSLILNTGELFF. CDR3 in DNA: TGTGCCAGCAGCTTAATTTTGAACACCGGGGAGCTGTTTTTT.

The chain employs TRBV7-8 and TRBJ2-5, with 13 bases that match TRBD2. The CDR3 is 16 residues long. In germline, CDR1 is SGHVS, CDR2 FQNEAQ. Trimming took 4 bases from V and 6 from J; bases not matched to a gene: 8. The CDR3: CASSSPGLAGSKTQYF. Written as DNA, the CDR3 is TGTGCCAGCAGCTCGCCGGGACTAGCGGGATCAAAGACCCAGTACTTC. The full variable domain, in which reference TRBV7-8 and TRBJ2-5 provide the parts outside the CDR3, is GAGVSQSPRYKVAKRGQDVALRCDPISGHVSLFWYQQALGQGPEFLTYFQNEAQLDKSGLPSDRFFAERPEGSVSTLKIQRTQQEDSAVYLCASSSPGLAGSKTQYFGPGTRLLVL.

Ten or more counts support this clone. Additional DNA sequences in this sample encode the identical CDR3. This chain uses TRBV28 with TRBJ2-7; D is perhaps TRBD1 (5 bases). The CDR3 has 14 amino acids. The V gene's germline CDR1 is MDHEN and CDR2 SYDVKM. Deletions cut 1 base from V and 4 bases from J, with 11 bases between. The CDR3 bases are TGTGCCAGCAGTTTATTAACAGGAACTTACGAGCAGTACTTC. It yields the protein CASSLLTGTYEQYF.

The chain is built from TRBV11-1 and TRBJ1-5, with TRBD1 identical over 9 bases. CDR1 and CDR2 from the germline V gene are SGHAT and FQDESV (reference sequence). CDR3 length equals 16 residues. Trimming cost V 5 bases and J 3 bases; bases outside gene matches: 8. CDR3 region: CASSPGQGKTNQPQHF. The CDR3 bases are TGTGCCAGCAGCCCAGGACAGGGGAAGACCAATCAGCCCCAGCATTTT. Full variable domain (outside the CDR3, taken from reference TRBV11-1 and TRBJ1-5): EAEVAQSPRYKITEKSQAVAFWCDPISGHATLYWYRQILGQGPELLVQFQDESVVDDSQLPKDRFSAERLKGVDSTLKIQPAELGDSAMYLCASSPGQGKTNQPQHFGDGTRLSIL.

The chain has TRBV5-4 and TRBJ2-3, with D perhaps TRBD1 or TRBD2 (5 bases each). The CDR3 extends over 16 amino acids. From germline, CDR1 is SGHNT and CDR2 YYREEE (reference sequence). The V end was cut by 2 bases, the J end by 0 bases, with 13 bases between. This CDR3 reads CASSFLGRPSTDTQYF. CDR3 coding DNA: TGTGCCAGCAGCTTCTTGGGACGACCTAGCACAGATACGCAGTATTTT. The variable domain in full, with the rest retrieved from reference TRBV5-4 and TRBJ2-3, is ETGVTQSPTHLIKTRGQQVTLRCSSQSGHNTVSWYQQALGQGPQFIFQYYREEENGRGNFPPRFSGLQFPNYSSELNVNALELDDSALYLCASSFLGRPSTDTQYFGPGTRLTVL.

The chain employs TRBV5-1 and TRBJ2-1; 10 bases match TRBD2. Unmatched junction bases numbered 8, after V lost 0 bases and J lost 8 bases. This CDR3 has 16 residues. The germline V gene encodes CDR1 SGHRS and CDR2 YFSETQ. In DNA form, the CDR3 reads TGCGCCAGCAGCTTGGCCCGCCTAGCGGGAGCGGATGAGCAGTTCTTC. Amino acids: CASSLARLAGADEQFF.

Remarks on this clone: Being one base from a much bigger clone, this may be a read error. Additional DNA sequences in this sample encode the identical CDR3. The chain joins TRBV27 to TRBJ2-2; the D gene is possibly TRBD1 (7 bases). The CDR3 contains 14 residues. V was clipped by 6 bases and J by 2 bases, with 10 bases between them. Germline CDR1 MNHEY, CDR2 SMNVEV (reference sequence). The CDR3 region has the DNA TGTGCCAGCAGGCGGGACAGAAACACCGGGGAGCTGTTTTTT. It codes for CASRRDRNTGELFF.

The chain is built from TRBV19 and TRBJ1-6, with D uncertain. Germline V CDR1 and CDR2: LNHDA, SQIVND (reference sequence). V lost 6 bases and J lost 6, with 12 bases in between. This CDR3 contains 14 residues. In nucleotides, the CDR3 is TGTGCCAGTAGGGAGGATCTTCGTAATTCACCCCTCCACTTT. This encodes CASREDLRNSPLHF.

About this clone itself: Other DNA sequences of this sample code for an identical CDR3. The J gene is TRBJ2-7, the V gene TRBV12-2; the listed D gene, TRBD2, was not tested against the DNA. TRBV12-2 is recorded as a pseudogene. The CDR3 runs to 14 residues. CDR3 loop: CASRPAASRNEQYF. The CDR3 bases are TGTGCAAGTCGCCCTGCGGCTAGTCGTAACGAGCAGTACTTC.